What follows is one T cell receptor beta chain and its context. In the original analysis: Researchers report that nucleated cell counts were estimated from reference gene primer amplification. Method: immunoSEQ multiplex PCR; TCRdb's copy keeps in-frame clones and lacks some. V and J calls and clone size are as listed in that table; D and trimming were resolved from the DNA. The sample records some 200,000 clones, approximately 85% being singletons. These data are taken from a study of blood T cell repertoires in COVID-19. About the study: COVID-19 samples collected from the United States, Italy and Spain covered acute and convalescent phases. The analysed material was cDNA or gDNA that came from T cells, B-cell-depleted T cells, or PBMCs.

The CDR3 is made up of 15 amino acids. Germline V gene sequence: CDR1 SGHVS, CDR2 FQNEAQ. V lost 5 bases, J lost 6 bases, and 20 bases lay in between. The genes are TRBV7-8 and TRBJ2-7; D is unresolved. The clonotype originates from a woman aged 55 to 70 with acute or convalescent COVID-19. Sequenced input: peripheral blood. The CDR3 reads CASSPGWSALGEQYF. Here the CDR3 DNA reads TGTGCCAGCAGCCCCGGGTGGAGTGCTTTAGGCGAGCAGTACTTC.